The rows below give T cell receptor beta chains drawn from one sample of a study of identical twins. MiXCR was run by TCRdb on the 5' RACE reads, yielding one entry per CDR3 protein. In the table there are approximately 300,000 distinct CDR3 sequences, over 8.5% of which are singletons. The same specimen was also included in a second study, on yellow fever vaccine responses in identical twins.

Sequencing input: CD8+ T cells sorted from blood. Receptors were obtained from a woman aged 18-35 years in good health. Both conserved end residues are part of each CDR3. Each record gives: J gene, V gene, CDR3 protein.

J: TRBJ2-3
V: TRBV11-2
CDR3: CASSLVVDRASVHTGTQYF

J: TRBJ1-2
V: TRBV5-6
CDR3: CASSLDTFNYGYTF

J: TRBJ1-1
V: TRBV3-1
CDR3: CASSAGGLTEAFF

J: TRBJ2-3
V: TRBV6-4
CDR3: CASSDSEVDTQYF

J: TRBJ2-6
V: TRBV6-1
CDR3: CASSEWVAGANVLTF

J: TRBJ2-1
V: TRBV12-3/TRBV12-4
CDR3: CASRPQREAREQFF

J: TRBJ2-3
V: TRBV7-3
CDR3: CASSTFGGGTDTQYF

J: TRBJ2-5
V: TRBV20-1
CDR3: CSARDGTSGSETQYF

J: TRBJ2-5
V: TRBV7-9
CDR3: CASSPPLDRGETQYF

J: TRBJ2-7
V: TRBV12-3/TRBV12-4
CDR3: CASSPGLAGRYEQYF

J: TRBJ2-7
V: TRBV24-1
CDR3: CATSDFNGYEQYF

J: TRBJ2-1
V: TRBV6-5
CDR3: CASSYGLATYNEQFF

J: TRBJ2-7
V: TRBV29-1
CDR3: CSVEETSGRAYEQYF

J: TRBJ1-2
V: TRBV2
CDR3: CASSVWDSGLGGYTF

J: TRBJ1-1
V: TRBV5-6
CDR3: CASSLRTLEAFF

J: TRBJ2-1
V: TRBV6-1
CDR3: CASSNREEGYNEQFF

J: TRBJ2-6
V: TRBV3-1
CDR3: CASSQAFSGAGANVLTF

J: TRBJ2-2
V: TRBV7-2
CDR3: CASSLGAGDYREDGELFF

J: TRBJ2-1
V: TRBV5-1
CDR3: CASSSDYSSYNEQFF

J: TRBJ2-1
V: TRBV5-1
CDR3: CASSPGSGLAALNEQFF

J: TRBJ2-6
V: TRBV7-8
CDR3: CASSLERTASGANVLTF

J: TRBJ2-1
V: TRBV24-1
CDR3: CATSDFLAGSYNEQFF

J: TRBJ2-1
V: TRBV20-1
CDR3: CSAYNEKFF

J: TRBJ2-2
V: TRBV6-2/TRBV6-3
CDR3: CASSYPPWGPSISNTGELFF